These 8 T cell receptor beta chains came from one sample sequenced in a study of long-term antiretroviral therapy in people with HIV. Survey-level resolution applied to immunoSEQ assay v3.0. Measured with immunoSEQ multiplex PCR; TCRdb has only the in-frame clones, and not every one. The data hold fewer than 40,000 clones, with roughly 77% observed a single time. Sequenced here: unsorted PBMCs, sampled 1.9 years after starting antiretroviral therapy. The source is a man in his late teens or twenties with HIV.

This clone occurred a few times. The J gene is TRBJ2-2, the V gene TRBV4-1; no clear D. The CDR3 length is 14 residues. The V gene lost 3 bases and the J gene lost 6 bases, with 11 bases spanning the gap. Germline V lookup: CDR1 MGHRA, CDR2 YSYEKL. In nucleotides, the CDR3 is TGCGCCAGCAGCCATGGTTCGGCCGCCGGGGAGCTGTTTTTT. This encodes CASSHGSAAGELFF.

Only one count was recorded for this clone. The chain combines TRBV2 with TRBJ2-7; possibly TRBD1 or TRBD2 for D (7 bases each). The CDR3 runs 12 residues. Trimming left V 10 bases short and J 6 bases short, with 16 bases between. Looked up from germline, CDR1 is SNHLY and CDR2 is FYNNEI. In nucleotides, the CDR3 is TGTGCCACCCAGGGGGGGCTAAGCGAGCAGTACTTC. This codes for CATQGGLSEQYF.

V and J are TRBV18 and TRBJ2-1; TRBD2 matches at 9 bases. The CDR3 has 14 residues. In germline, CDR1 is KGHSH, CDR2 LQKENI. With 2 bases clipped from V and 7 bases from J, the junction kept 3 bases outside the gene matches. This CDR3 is CASSPAGGRNEQFF. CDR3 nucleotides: TGTGCCAGCTCACCAGCGGGGGGGCGTAATGAGCAGTTCTTC.

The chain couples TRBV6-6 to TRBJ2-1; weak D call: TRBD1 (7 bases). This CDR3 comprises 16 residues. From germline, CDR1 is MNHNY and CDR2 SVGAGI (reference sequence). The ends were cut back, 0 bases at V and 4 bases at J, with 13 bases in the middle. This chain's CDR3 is CASSYSPQGGYNEQFF. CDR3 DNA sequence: TGTGCCAGCAGTTACTCCCCCCAGGGGGGATACAATGAGCAGTTCTTC.

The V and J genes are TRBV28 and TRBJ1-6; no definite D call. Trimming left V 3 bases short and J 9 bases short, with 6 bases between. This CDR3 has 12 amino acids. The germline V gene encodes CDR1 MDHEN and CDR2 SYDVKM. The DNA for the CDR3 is TGTGCCAGCAGTTTTGTTTCTTCACCCCTCCACTTT. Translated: CASSFVSSPLHF.

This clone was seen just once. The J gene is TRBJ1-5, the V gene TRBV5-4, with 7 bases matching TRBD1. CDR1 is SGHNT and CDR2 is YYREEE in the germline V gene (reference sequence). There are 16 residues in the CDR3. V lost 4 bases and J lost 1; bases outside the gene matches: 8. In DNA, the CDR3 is TGTGCCAGCAGCCTTGGGACAGCGGAGAGCAATCAGCCCCAGCATTTT. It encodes CASSLGTAESNQPQHF.

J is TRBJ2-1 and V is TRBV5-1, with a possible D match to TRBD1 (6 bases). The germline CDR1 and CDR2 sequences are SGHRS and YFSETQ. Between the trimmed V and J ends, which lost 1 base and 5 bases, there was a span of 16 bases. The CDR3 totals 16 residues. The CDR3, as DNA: TGCGCCAGCAGCTTGTCCGTAACAGGGTCGAACAATGAGCAGTTCTTC. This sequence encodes CASSLSVTGSNNEQFF.

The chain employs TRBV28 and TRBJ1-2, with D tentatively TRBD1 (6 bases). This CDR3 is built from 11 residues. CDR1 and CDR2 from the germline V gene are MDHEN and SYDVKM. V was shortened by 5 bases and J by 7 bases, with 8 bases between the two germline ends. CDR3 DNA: TGTGCCAGCAGTACAGGGTTTGGCTACACCTTC. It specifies CASSTGFGYTF.